These 22 T cell receptor beta chains were all obtained from the same sample, sequenced in a study of blood T cell repertoires in COVID-19. Method: immunoSEQ multiplex PCR; TCRdb's copy keeps in-frame clones and lacks some. The data hold 55,000 to 70,000 clones, with over 75% observed a single time. Sequencing was performed on peripheral blood. Every receptor here comes from a woman younger than 35 with acute or convalescent COVID-19.

The rearrangement uses TRBV4-2 and TRBJ2-7; 10 nucleotides match TRBD1. The germline gives CDR1 LGHNA, CDR2 YNFKEQ. CDR3 length: 15 residues. The J segment lost 5 bases and the V segment lost 4 bases, leaving 8 bases of the junction unmatched. The CDR3 DNA reads as TGTGCCAGCAGCCCTGACAGGGGGCGCTTCCACGAGCAGTACTTC. Its protein is CASSPDRGRFHEQYF.

The chain recombines TRBV5-5 with TRBJ1-2, with a weak D call TRBD1 (6 bases). In germline, CDR1 is SGHKS, CDR2 YYEKEE (reference sequence). Trimming left V 2 bases short and J 2 bases short, with 13 bases between. The CDR3 has 15 residues. CDR3 amino acids: CASSFRAGANYGYTF. The DNA for the CDR3 is TGTGCCAGCAGCTTTAGGGCAGGGGCCAACTATGGCTACACCTTC.

The rearrangement uses TRBV21-1 and TRBJ2-1; the table names TRBD2, a call not compared with the DNA. TRBV21-1 is designated a pseudogene. This CDR3 is 16 amino acids long. The CDR3 sequence: CASTLTREQENNEQFF. CDR3 DNA: TGTGCCAGCACCTTAACTCGGGAGCAGGAAAACAATGAGCAGTTCTTC.

This rearrangement joins TRBV5-6 to TRBJ2-7, with D hard to call. This CDR3 comprises 14 residues. The germline V gene has CDR1 SGHDT and CDR2 YYEEEE. The germline V and J ends were trimmed by 2 bases and 2 bases, with 11 bases remaining between them. CDR3 in amino acids: CASSFSLTPYEQYF. The CDR3 DNA reads TGTGCCAGCAGCTTTAGTCTAACTCCCTACGAGCAGTACTTC.

The chain joins TRBV28 to TRBJ1-5; 8 bases line up with TRBD1. Germline values: CDR1 MDHEN, CDR2 SYDVKM. The V gene end was trimmed by 5 bases and the J gene end by 6 bases; junction bases not matched to a gene: 12. CDR3 length: 16 amino acids. CDR3 region: CASSPQFRGLGQPQHF. The CDR3, as DNA: TGTGCCAGCAGTCCCCAATTCAGGGGGCTCGGTCAGCCCCAGCATTTT.

The rearrangement links TRBV12-5 to TRBJ2-7; maybe TRBD1 (6 bases). Trimming shortened V by 2 bases and J by 6 bases, and 8 bases separated the two germline ends. Germline V gene data show CDR1 as LGHNT and CDR2 as FRNRAP. This CDR3 is 12 amino acids long. CDR3 coding DNA: TGTGCTAGTGGTTTGTGGGGGCGCGAGCAGTACTTC. It is translated as CASGLWGREQYF. Full variable domain (rest looked up from reference TRBV12-5 and TRBJ2-7): DARVTQTPRHKVTEMGQEVTMRCQPILGHNTVFWYRQTMMQGLELLAYFRNRAPLDDSGMPKDRFSAEMPDATLATLKIQPSEPRDSAVYFCASGLWGREQYFGPGTRLTVT.

This clone has a handful of counts. The gene calls are TRBV19 and TRBJ1-1; D is possibly TRBD1 (6 bases). The V gene lost 4 bases and the J gene lost 2 bases, with 11 bases spanning the gap. The CDR3 runs to 14 residues. In germline, CDR1 is LNHDA, CDR2 SQIVND (reference sequence). The CDR3 region is CASSRGQLNTEAFF. Here the CDR3 DNA reads TGTGCCAGTAGTAGAGGACAGCTTAACACTGAAGCTTTCTTT.

This sequence joins TRBV4-1 and TRBJ2-5; D might be TRBD2 (5 bases). The CDR3 sequence is 16 residues long. V lost 0 bases and J 0 bases, leaving 11 bases between the germline ends. Germline V gene lookup returns CDR1 MGHRA and CDR2 YSYEKL. CDR3 loop: CASSQDITGNQETQYF. In DNA form, the CDR3 reads TGCGCCAGCAGCCAAGATATTACCGGGAACCAAGAGACCCAGTACTTC.

The chain is built from TRBV3-1 (or the pseudogene TRBV3-2) and TRBJ2-7; 8 bases are a match to TRBD1. This CDR3 has 12 residues. With V trimmed by 0 bases and J by 11 bases, 3 bases remained unmatched. The germline V gene encodes CDR1 LGHDT and CDR2 YNNKEL (reference sequence). The CDR3 sequence is CASSQDRGRKYF. The CDR3, as DNA: TGTGCCAGCAGCCAAGACAGGGGGCGAAAGTACTTC.

The V gene is TRBV11-2, the J gene TRBJ2-2; TRBD2 agrees at 9 bases. V dropped 1 base and J dropped 3; count of bases not matched to a gene: 6. This CDR3 has 17 residues. Germline V gene lookup returns CDR1 SGHAT and CDR2 FQNNGV. The DNA of the CDR3 is TGTGCCAGCAGCTTAGTCGCCGGGACTAGCTACACCGGGGAGCTGTTTTTT. It encodes CASSLVAGTSYTGELFF.

The chain links TRBV23-1 to TRBJ2-1; tentatively, D is TRBD1 (5 bases). TRBV23-1 falls under the ORF class, with uncertain function. The CDR3 sequence is 18 residues long. V was clipped by 0 bases and J by 8 bases, with 23 bases between them. The CDR3 region is CASSQSKTDTPIPDEQFF. The CDR3 DNA reads as TGCGCCAGCAGTCAATCAAAGACGGACACCCCAATCCCCGATGAGCAGTTCTTC.

The chain combines TRBV12-3 or TRBV12-4 with TRBJ2-3; 9 positions match TRBD1. The CDR3 is made up of 13 amino acids. V shed 6 bases, J shed 6 bases, and the junction held 4 bases outside the gene matches. CDR3 coding DNA: TGTGCCAGCAGAACAGGGGGCGGGGATACGCAGTATTTT. Encoded protein: CASRTGGGDTQYF.

The CDR3, as DNA: TGTGCCAGCAGTGAATCAGGGAACTCCTACGAGCAGTACTTC. This encodes CASSESGNSYEQYF. V is TRBV25-1 and J is TRBJ2-7, with a possible D match to TRBD1 (5 bases). There are 14 residues in the CDR3. Trimming removed 1 base at V and 0 bases at J, with 7 bases between. Germline CDR1 and CDR2: MGHDK and SYGVNS.

This chain uses TRBV3-1 (or the pseudogene TRBV3-2) with TRBJ2-5; 8 bases are a match to TRBD2. The germline V gene has CDR1 LGHDT and CDR2 YNNKEL (reference sequence). Losses at the gene ends were 5 bases for V and 2 bases for J; bases not matched to a gene: 4. This CDR3 has 14 residues. CDR3 sequence: CASSGQRGQETQYF. CDR3 bases: TGTGCCAGCAGCGGACAGCGGGGGCAAGAGACCCAGTACTTC.

This clone was counted a single time. J is TRBJ1-1 and V is TRBV5-6, with D hard to call. CDR1 and CDR2 (germline): SGHDT, YYEEEE. CDR3 size: 16 residues. Trimming left V 4 bases short and J 0 bases short, with 16 bases between. CDR3 in DNA: TGTGCCAGCAGCCCAAAAAGACTGCACATGAACACTGAAGCTTTCTTT. This gives the protein CASSPKRLHMNTEAFF. The complete variable domain, with remaining parts taken from reference TRBV5-6 and TRBJ1-1, reads DAGVTQSPTHLIKTRGQQVTLRCSPKSGHDTVSWYQQALGQGPQFIFQYYEEEERQRGNFPDRFSGHQFPNYSSELNVNALLLGDSALYLCASSPKRLHMNTEAFFGQGTRLTVV.

The genes are TRBV28 and TRBJ1-5, with a weak D call TRBD1 (6 bases). The germline CDR1 and CDR2 sequences are MDHEN and SYDVKM. V was clipped by 3 bases and J by 3 bases, with 12 bases between them. There are 15 residues in the CDR3. This CDR3 is CASSLRGAYNQPQHF. For the CDR3, the DNA is TGTGCCAGCAGTTTGCGGGGGGCGTACAATCAGCCCCAGCATTTT.

V gene TRBV28 combines with J gene TRBJ1-6; 9 bases are shared with TRBD1. Germline-derived CDR1 and CDR2 are MDHEN and SYDVKM. The CDR3 runs to 15 residues. The V and J ends lost 5 bases and 9 bases, in that order; junction bases with no gene match: 8. Here the CDR3 DNA reads TGTGCCAGCAGTACAAACAGGGGGCTAGGTTCACCCCTCCACTTT. Protein product: CASSTNRGLGSPLHF.

The V and J genes are TRBV6-2 or TRBV6-3 and TRBJ2-1, with 9 bases aligning to TRBD2. Germline values: CDR1 MNHEY, CDR2 SVGEGT. J lost 5 bases, V lost 5 bases, and 16 bases had no gene match. The CDR3 is 18 residues long. The CDR3 reads CASSRGLATLTQHNEQFF. The CDR3 nucleotides read TGTGCCAGCAGTAGGGGACTAGCTACTCTAACCCAACACAATGAGCAGTTCTTC.

The rearrangement links TRBV6-2 or TRBV6-3 to TRBJ2-1; 8 bases align to TRBD2. This CDR3 spans 14 amino acids. V was pared by 5 bases and J by 9 bases, with 9 bases of the junction left unmatched. In germline, CDR1 is MNHEY, CDR2 SVGEGT. This chain's CDR3 is CASSTGTSSGEQFF. As DNA, the CDR3 is TGTGCCAGCAGTACCGGGACTAGTTCCGGTGAGCAGTTCTTC.

This clone appeared once. The J gene is TRBJ2-5, the V gene TRBV27, with TRBD2 as a possible D gene (5 bases). Germline V gene data show CDR1 as MNHEY and CDR2 as SMNVEV (reference sequence). With 0 bases removed from V and 2 bases from J, the gap between germline ends came to 10 bases. The CDR3 loop spans 15 amino acids. The chain's CDR3 is CASSLSSVAQETQYF. In DNA, the CDR3 is TGTGCCAGCAGTTTATCTAGCGTAGCTCAAGAGACCCAGTACTTC.

This clone came up once. CDR3 nucleotide sequence: TGTGCCACCAGTGACCCACAGGGACCCACAGATACGCAGTATTTT. It codes for CATSDPQGPTDTQYF. The chain employs TRBV24-1 and TRBJ2-3, with D perhaps matching TRBD1 (6 bases). The V end was cut by 4 bases, the J end by 2 bases, with 12 bases between. This CDR3 is built from 15 residues. Per germline, CDR1 KGHDR and CDR2 SFDVKD.

The chain uses TRBV19 and TRBJ1-1, with 8 bases fitting TRBD1. The V and J ends lost 11 bases and 1 base, in that order; junction bases with no gene match: 12. This CDR3 region has 15 residues. CDR1 and CDR2 from the germline V gene are LNHDA and SQIVND (reference sequence). The CDR3 is CAGATLGQGNTEAFF. In DNA, the CDR3 is TGTGCCGGGGCCACACTCGGACAGGGGAACACTGAAGCTTTCTTT.